This T cell receptor (beta chain) is from a study of blood T cell repertoires in COVID-19. Study context: From T cells, B-cell-depleted T cells, or PBMCs came the material, which was cDNA or gDNA.

Produced via immunoSEQ multiplex PCR; TCRdb's table is partial and in-frame only. This sample has 150,000 to 180,000 clones; around 83% occur once, and the top ten carry approximately 30%. This sequence originates from a woman aged 60-75 years with acute or convalescent COVID-19. The sequencing input was peripheral blood.

In DNA, the CDR3 is TGTGCCAGCAGTTGGATACAGGGGACCACTGAAGCTTTCTTT. Amino acids: CASSWIQGTTEAFF. This sequence joins TRBV6-5 and TRBJ1-1, with 7 bases aligning to TRBD1. This CDR3 contains 14 residues. In germline, CDR1 is MNHEY, CDR2 SVGAGI. J gave up 4 bases and V 4 bases, and 6 bases lay outside the gene matches.